Shown below are 23 T cell receptor beta chains from a single sample sequenced in a study of T cells in Graves' hyperthyroidism and ophthalmopathy. Template material for amplifying TCR beta CDR3 regions consisted of RNA transcripts. A set of HTBI primers served as the primers for a first-round RT-PCR of the TCR CDR3. MiXCR was run by TCRdb on the multiplex PCR reads, yielding one entry per CDR3 protein. The data contain a few hundred thousand distinct CDR3 sequences, about 14% of them seen just once; the ten biggest clones take up 15% to 20%. Sequencing input: blood. These receptors originate from a woman aged 25 to 45 with Graves' ophthalmopathy.

Ten or more counts support this clonotype. The chain joins TRBV24-1 to TRBJ1-2; 7 bases fit TRBD1. This CDR3 is 15 amino acids long. Germline CDR1 reads KGHDR; CDR2 reads SFDVKD. V dropped 0 bases and J dropped 8; count of bases not matched to a gene: 8. The CDR3 spells CATSDLPGQPSGYTF. The CDR3 bases are TGTGCCACCAGTGATTTGCCGGGACAGCCCTCCGGCTACACCTTC.

This clonotype was recorded at least ten times. The rearrangement links TRBV12-3 or TRBV12-4 to TRBJ2-7, with 10 nucleotides matching TRBD1. V was clipped by 6 bases and J by 6 bases; unmatched bases: 14. The CDR3 runs 16 residues. The CDR3 sequence: CASSTSASGTGVEQYF. The DNA for the CDR3 is TGTGCCAGCAGCACTTCCGCCTCCGGGACAGGGGTCGAGCAGTACTTC.

This clonotype was observed at least ten times. V gene TRBV12-3 or TRBV12-4 combines with J gene TRBJ1-6, with no clear D. Trimming took 5 bases from V and 2 from J, leaving 10 bases between them. The CDR3 runs to 15 residues. As DNA, the CDR3 is TGTGCCAGCAGTCAGCGGGCGACCTATAATTCACCCCTCCACTTT. Protein: CASSQRATYNSPLHF.

A note on this clonotype: A single base separates this from a much larger clone, so it may be a read error. The rearrangement uses TRBV20-1 and TRBJ2-1; 7 positions agree with TRBD2. Germline V gene lookup returns CDR1 DFQATT and CDR2 SNEGSKA (reference sequence). This CDR3 is built from 14 residues. The CDR3 DNA sequence: TGCAGTGCTCCTAGCGGTTACTCCTACGATGAGCAGTTCTTC. Its protein is CSAPSGYSYDEQFF.

This clonotype appeared a few times. V usage is TRBV6-6 and J usage is TRBJ1-4; tentatively, D is TRBD1 (6 bases). The CDR3 sequence is 15 residues long. The germline CDR1 and CDR2 sequences are MNHNY and SVGAGI (reference sequence). V lost 2 bases and J 8 bases, leaving 15 bases between the germline ends. In nucleotides, the CDR3 is TGTGCCAGCAGTTACCCGAGGGGGGAGGGGGAAAAACTGTTTTTT. This codes for CASSYPRGEGEKLFF.

This clonotype was observed many times. CDR3 sequence (DNA): TGTGCCAGCAGCTTGGAAAAGGGGTGGACCCGAGGGCAGTACTTC. Encoded protein: CASSLEKGWTRGQYF. The chain has TRBV11-2 and TRBJ2-7; weak D call: TRBD1 (5 bases). The V gene's germline CDR1 is SGHAT and CDR2 FQNNGV. CDR3 length: 15 amino acids. The V end was cut by 3 bases, the J end by 9 bases, with 21 bases between. Using reference TRBV11-2 and TRBJ2-7 for the parts outside the CDR3, the full variable domain is EAGVAQSPRYKIIEKRQSVAFWCNPISGHATLYWYQQILGQGPKLLIQFQNNGVVDDSQLPKDRFSAERLKGVDSTLKIQPAKLEDSAVYLCASSLEKGWTRGQYFGPGTRLTVT.

This rearrangement joins TRBV7-9 to TRBJ2-6, with D uncertain. Germline V lookup: CDR1 SEHNR, CDR2 FQNEAQ (reference sequence). The CDR3 has 15 amino acids. V lost 5 bases and J 2 bases, leaving 10 bases between the germline ends. This CDR3 is CASSLITAGANVLTF. The DNA of the CDR3 is TGTGCCAGCAGCCTAATTACGGCTGGGGCCAACGTCCTGACTTTC.

The J gene is TRBJ2-5, the V gene TRBV6-9; 9 positions agree with TRBD1. Germline values: CDR1 MNHGY, CDR2 SVAAGI. This CDR3 is 15 amino acids long. V was pared by 3 bases and J by 3 bases, with 5 bases of the junction left unmatched. The DNA for the CDR3 is TGTGCCAGCAGTTACTGGGGACAGGGAAAAGAGACCCAGTACTTC. It specifies CASSYWGQGKETQYF.

The V call is TRBV28, the J call TRBJ1-2, with 9 bases identical to TRBD1. V lost 10 bases to trimming and J lost 4 bases; unmatched junction nucleotides: 10. The CDR3 totals 14 residues. CDR1 is MDHEN and CDR2 is SYDVKM in the germline V gene. The CDR3 coding sequence is TGTGCCACCGAGGGACAGGGCCTAGGCTATGGCTACACCTTC. Translating it yields CATEGQGLGYGYTF.

This clonotype was found many times. The chain joins TRBV28 to TRBJ2-1; TRBD2 matches 16 bases. The CDR3 has 19 amino acids. CDR1 is MDHEN, CDR2 SYDVKM, per germline. V was pared by 8 bases and J by 10 bases, with 20 bases of the junction left unmatched. The CDR3 protein is CASYKPGLAGGAGINEQFF. CDR3 nucleotides: TGTGCCAGCTACAAACCGGGACTAGCGGGGGGGGCCGGTATTAACGAGCAGTTCTTC.

This clonotype was detected ten times or more. The chain joins TRBV7-2 to TRBJ2-7; D is possibly TRBD1 or TRBD2 (5 bases each). Trimming took 1 base from V and 3 from J, leaving 13 bases between them. The CDR3 is made up of 15 amino acids. Germline V gives CDR1 SGHTA, CDR2 FQGNSA. The CDR3, as DNA: TGTGCCAGCAGCTTAGATGGGACCAAATTCTACGAGCAGTACTTC. Residues: CASSLDGTKFYEQYF.

This chain uses TRBV28 with TRBJ2-7, with 12 bases identical to TRBD1. This CDR3 has 15 residues. The germline CDR1 and CDR2 sequences are MDHEN and SYDVKM. With V trimmed by 6 bases and J by 2 bases, 5 bases remained unmatched. For the CDR3, the DNA is TGTGCCAGCAGCACGGGACAGGGGGCTACCTACGAGCAGTACTTC. It yields the protein CASSTGQGATYEQYF.

The rearrangement joins TRBV7-6 to TRBJ2-5, with TRBD2 matching 9 bases. V trimming: 7 bases; J trimming: 7 bases; junction bases outside the gene matches: 13. CDR3 length: 15 residues. Germline V gives CDR1 SGHVS, CDR2 FNYEAQ. The CDR3 spells CASIPPRRGGWTQYF. Here the CDR3 DNA reads TGTGCCAGCATCCCTCCCCGGCGGGGGGGCTGGACCCAGTACTTC.

V gene TRBV6-1 combines with J gene TRBJ2-1, with D uncertain. The CDR3 length is 13 residues. The germline V gene encodes CDR1 MNHNS and CDR2 SASEGT. Trimming left V 1 base short and J 9 bases short, with 10 bases between. As DNA, the CDR3 is TGTGCCAGCAGTGAAGTCAGAAGAGCTGAGCAGTTCTTC. It specifies CASSEVRRAEQFF.

This chain uses TRBV5-8 with TRBJ1-6; D unclear. The germline gives CDR1 SGHTS, CDR2 YDEGEE. This CDR3 comprises 16 residues. With 0 bases removed from V and 1 base from J, the gap between germline ends came to 8 bases. This CDR3 is CASSLATDSYNSPLHF. CDR3 coding DNA: TGTGCCAGCAGCTTGGCGACGGATTCCTATAATTCACCCCTCCACTTT.

This clonotype was seen a handful of times. The chain links TRBV29-1 to TRBJ1-1; D might be TRBD1 (6 bases). This CDR3 has 13 amino acids. Germline-derived CDR1 and CDR2 are SQVTM and ANQGSEA. V lost 7 bases and J 1 base, leaving 13 bases between the germline ends. The CDR3 region has the DNA TGCAGCGCCACCGGGGGACAGAACACTGAAGCTTTCTTT. It codes for CSATGGQNTEAFF.

At least ten counts were recorded for this clonotype. The chain combines TRBV20-1 with TRBJ1-5, with TRBD1 matching over 9 bases. The CDR3 is 15 amino acids. Germline V gene sequence: CDR1 DFQATT, CDR2 SNEGSKA (reference sequence). V shed 5 bases and J 3 bases; nucleotides not matched to a gene: 8. CDR3 protein: CSAFPGQGFNQPQHF. The CDR3 DNA sequence: TGCAGTGCTTTCCCGGGACAGGGCTTCAATCAGCCCCAGCATTTT.

The table lists this clonotype with a few counts. The V call is TRBV6-5, the J call TRBJ2-1; a weak D match, TRBD1 (6 bases). The CDR3 consists of 15 residues. CDR1 and CDR2 (germline): MNHEY, SVGAGI. Trimming took 2 bases from V and 10 from J, leaving 18 bases between them. The CDR3 DNA sequence: TGTGCCAGCAGTTACATGTCAGGTCGACAGGACGAGCAGTTCTTC. It specifies CASSYMSGRQDEQFF.

Many counts were recorded for this clonotype. The gene calls are TRBV20-1 and TRBJ2-1, with D maybe TRBD1 (7 bases). CDR1 is DFQATT, CDR2 SNEGSKA, per germline (reference sequence). V was cut by 0 bases and J by 3 bases, with 18 bases left in between. The CDR3 covers 17 residues. CDR3 residues: CSARDPERQGGYNEQFF. CDR3 DNA: TGCAGTGCTAGAGATCCCGAGCGGCAGGGGGGCTACAATGAGCAGTTCTTC.

In its sample, this clonotype was seen many times. For the CDR3, the DNA is TGCAGTGCTAGAGCCCGACTAGCTACGTCCTACAATGAGCAGTTCTTC. Translation: CSARARLATSYNEQFF. The chain employs TRBV20-1 and TRBJ2-1; 7 nucleotides align to TRBD2. Germline-derived CDR1 and CDR2 are DFQATT and SNEGSKA (reference sequence). Losses at the gene ends were 1 base for V and 1 base for J; bases not matched to a gene: 7. The CDR3 runs 16 residues.

Regarding this clonotype: A read error is possible here, since a much larger clone lies one base away. The CDR3 DNA is TGTGCCAGCGGCGGTCTTTGGGGTTACAATGAGCAGTTCTTC. It is translated as CASGGLWGYNEQFF. The V and J genes are TRBV11-2 and TRBJ2-1, with D hard to call. The CDR3 contains 14 residues. Trimming took off 8 bases at V and 4 bases at J, with 15 bases between the two ends. CDR1 SGHAT and CDR2 FQNNGV come from the germline V gene.

With respect to this clonotype: This may come from a read error, since a much larger clone is one base off. J is TRBJ1-3 and V is TRBV12-3 or TRBV12-4; unclear D gene. Between the trimmed V and J ends, which lost 4 bases and 8 bases, there was a span of 15 bases. The CDR3 length is 14 residues. The CDR3: CASSSKVHSYTIYF. Written as DNA, the CDR3 is TGTGCCAGCAGTTCGAAAGTGCATTCTTACACCATATATTTT.

This clonotype came up many times. V is TRBV4-1 and J is TRBJ1-3; 10 bases fit TRBD1. This CDR3 is built from 21 residues. Germline V lookup: CDR1 MGHRA, CDR2 YSYEKL. Trimming cost V 1 base and J 0 bases; bases outside gene matches: 15. CDR3 bases: TGCGCCAGCAGCCAAGGAATGCCGACAGGGGGCTTTTTGAGCTCTGGAAACACCATATATTTT. Translating it yields CASSQGMPTGGFLSSGNTIYF.